Sequencing of this T cell receptor (beta chain) was carried out in a study of T cell responses to AZD1222 COVID-19 vaccine. Per germline, CDR1 SGHVS and CDR2 FQNEAQ. V dropped 6 bases and J dropped 6; count of bases not matched to a gene: 7. CDR3 length equals 13 residues. Clones were read by immunoSEQ multiplex PCR, and TCRdb kept only the in-frame ones, dropping some. Of roughly 150,000 clones listed, approximately 86% are singletons. General study points: Donors skewed white British and female; clonal diversity was possibly underestimated. No repertoire was sampled before or during the peak T cell response, only after it. Spike-specific TCR repertoires showed rising breadth and depth after two AZD1222 doses. At baseline, just a handful of AZD1222 recipients tested seropositive.

Details on this clone: Antigen specificity is unknown.

The source of this sequence is an adult in good health. This chain uses TRBV7-8 with TRBJ1-1, with 7 bases lining up with TRBD1. The material was peripheral blood, obtained on day 0 of AZD1222 vaccination. The CDR3 here is CASSSPGGPEAFF. CDR3 nucleotides: TGTGCCAGCAGTTCCCCAGGGGGGCCTGAAGCTTTCTTT.